This record looks at one T cell receptor (beta chain) sequence and its context. No cognate antigen has been identified for it. No quality values exist for individual bases; no much larger clone is one base distant. The data belong to a study of blood T cells in healthy people across ages (dated by TCRdb to the mid-2010s). In the study overall: In model experiments, template switching captured about one uniquely barcoded TCR beta cDNA molecule for every two T cells. To avoid experimental bias, donors of different ages were distributed randomly across sequencing lanes. Using the same blood draw, the study looked at two additional independent replicas of 1 million unique cDNA reads for two donors, one aged 18 to 30 and the other aged 80 or older. Donors were grouped into four age groups: young (average approximately 15 years), middle-aged (around 39), aged (approximately 58) and long-lived (about 89). To track age-related changes in TCR beta repertoire diversity, the study relied on deep sequencing normalized with unique cDNA molecular identifiers. Study-level results and caveats: Total diversity estimates from one million sequenced T cells were considered lower bounds and underestimates. The CMV infection status of donors was not known, potentially confounding age-related changes in expanded clonotypes. Because profiling used bulk unsorted PBMCs, naive and antigen-experienced compartments could not be compared conclusively. As age increased, observed TCR beta diversity per million T cells dropped in a roughly linear way, and a significant reduction was already evident by age 40. The percentage of naive T cells measured by flow cytometry correlated strongly with observed TCR beta diversity. Compared with the aged group, more naive CD4+ T cells, fewer expanded clones and increased TCR diversity were shown by the long-lived group, suggesting age selection.

Receptors were amplified or captured by 5' RACE. TCRdb records Illumina HiSeq 2500 as the sequencer. The second PCR ran for roughly 7 to 12 cycles and used a J-beta primer mix along with a sample-barcoded 5' primer. Each TCR beta cDNA molecule received a unique molecular identifier from a template-switch 5' adaptor carrying 12 random nucleotides. Each sample yielded at least 2.5 million CDR3-containing paired-end reads. First-strand cDNA synthesis was performed from all RNA using the Mint cDNA synthesis kit, with priming by a TRBC-specific oligonucleotide. All cDNA was treated with uracil-DNA glycosylase and then went through a first 18-cycle PCR with the universal primers M1SS and BC2_uni_R. The study's processing was this. For normalization, 1 million high-quality reads were randomly selected from each sample, with every read carrying a distinct molecular identifier. Instead of being binned into consensus sequences, reads with shared molecular identifiers were discarded. MiTCR, run with a Q25 quality threshold and the strictest error-elimination algorithm, handled CDR3 identification, clonotype clustering and error correction. A nonparametric unseen species model with Euler transformation was used to estimate a lower bound on total TCR beta diversity. TCRdb took the public reads, trimmed them with fastp at Q25, ran MiXCR for clone calling and kept in-frame beta chains. Every CDR3 protein is listed once, alongside the most common genes and DNA of its rows. Here the V and J calls rest on TCRdb's processing, not on the authors' analysis. This sample comprises about 670,000 distinct CDR3 sequences, 52% of them detected only once. The biggest ten clones account for roughly 12% of the sample.

The V and J ends are trimmed by 7 bases and 0 bases, leaving 10 bases between them. The CDR3 runs 14 amino acids, cysteine and phenylalanine included. CDR3 DNA only is kept here, 42 bases in frame from base 1. Taken from the germline V gene, the CDR1 and CDR2 loops are MDHEN and SYDVKM. The donors were some 39 Caucasian individuals from Russia, aged roughly 6 to 100 years, who were systemically healthy. Approximately 9 milliliters of peripheral blood were collected from each donor into EDTA-treated Vacutainer tubes. Ficoll-Paque density-gradient centrifugation was used to isolate PBMCs, with at least 6 million per sample. Total RNA, at least 6 micrograms per sample, was extracted from PBMCs with Trizol reagent. For every donor, an aliquot of PBMCs went through flow cytometry to measure the percentages of naive CD45RAhigh/CD27high T cells.

This TCR derives from a woman aged 80 or over in good health. The chain is encoded by TRBV28 joined to TRBJ1-5, with the D gene call left open. Sample: blood. The bases read TGTGCCAGCAAAGGAGATCTTAGCAATCAGCCCCAGCATTTT. It encodes CASKGDLSNQPQHF.